Shown below are 10 T cell receptor beta chains from a single sample sequenced in a study of CD8 T cells in Susac syndrome. RNA was extracted with the RNeasy kit, and a quantity of about 0.45 to 1 ug was reverse transcribed using random hexamers. In TCRdb, the immunoSEQ multiplex PCR reads were re-called with MiXCR into one record per CDR3 protein. The sample lists about 80,000 distinct CDR3 sequences, about 91% seen once, with 0.5% in the top ten. Sequences were obtained from CD8+ T cells from PBMCs. The receptors shown here come from a human donor with multiple sclerosis.

This clonotype turned up a few times. This chain links TRBV6-1 with TRBJ2-7; 8 positions match TRBD1. CDR3 size: 14 residues. Unmatched junction bases numbered 4, after V lost 3 bases and J lost 3 bases. CDR1 is MNHNS, CDR2 SASEGT, per germline. The CDR3 DNA follows: TGTGCCAGCAGTGAGGACAGGGCTCTCTACGAGCAGTACTTC. Its protein product is CASSEDRALYEQYF.

The chain joins TRBV19 to TRBJ2-2; D is possibly TRBD2 (5 bases). This CDR3 has 15 residues. The V gene's germline CDR1 is LNHDA and CDR2 SQIVND (reference sequence). Trimming removed 7 bases at V and 5 bases at J, with 17 bases between. The CDR3 spells CASIPRRGITGELFF. In DNA form, the CDR3 reads TGTGCCAGTATCCCCCGGCGAGGGATTACCGGGGAGCTGTTTTTT.

V is TRBV15 and J is TRBJ1-2; the D is unclear. The V gene lost 5 bases and the J gene lost 8 bases, with 12 bases spanning the gap. The CDR3 has 12 amino acids. Germline V gene sequence: CDR1 LNHNV, CDR2 YYDKDF (reference sequence). CDR3 bases: TGTGCCACCAGCCCAGACCATATGGGCTACACCTTC. It translates to CATSPDHMGYTF.

The chain links TRBV12-3 or TRBV12-4 to TRBJ2-1, with D tentatively TRBD1 (6 bases). This CDR3 has 16 amino acids. Trimming stripped 5 bases from V and 4 bases from J, with 18 bases between. The CDR3 here is CASSPGGGGKYNEQFF. The CDR3 DNA reads as TGTGCCAGCAGTCCCGGAGGTGGGGGCAAGTACAATGAGCAGTTCTTC.

The rearrangement links TRBV6-9 to TRBJ2-5; TRBD2 aligns across 7 bases. The CDR3 has 14 residues. Per germline, CDR1 MNHGY and CDR2 SVAAGI. Unmatched junction bases numbered 8, after V lost 5 bases and J lost 5 bases. The DNA of the CDR3 is TGTGCCAGCAGTCCGTGGCGGGAGCGGGAGACCCAGTACTTC. Translation gives CASSPWRERETQYF.

This clonotype has only one observation. This CDR3 is CASIPFTSSGELFF. In DNA, the CDR3 is TGTGCCAGCATCCCCTTTACTAGTTCCGGGGAGCTGTTTTTT. The chain uses TRBV7-9 and TRBJ2-2; tentative D call: TRBD2 (5 bases). Germline V gene lookup returns CDR1 SEHNR and CDR2 FQNEAQ (reference sequence). The CDR3 is 14 amino acids. Trimming cost V 7 bases and J 6 bases, with 15 bases left between them. Supplemented by reference TRBV7-9 and TRBJ2-2, the full variable domain reads DTGVSQNPRHKITKRGQNVTFRCDPISEHNRLYWYRQTLGQGPEFLTYFQNEAQLEKSRLLSDRFSAERPKGSFSTLEIQRTEQGDSAMYLCASIPFTSSGELFFGEGSRLTVL.

J is TRBJ1-2 and V is TRBV3-1, with D unclear. This CDR3 spans 12 amino acids. The germline V gene encodes CDR1 LGHDT and CDR2 YNNKEL (reference sequence). V lost 0 bases and J 3 bases, leaving 2 bases between the germline ends. The CDR3 DNA sequence: TGTGCCAGCAGCCAAGACCACTATGGCTACACCTTC. Protein sequence: CASSQDHYGYTF.

The rearrangement joins TRBV7-6 to TRBJ2-7; 8 bases are a match to TRBD1. Trimming cost V 6 bases and J 0 bases; bases outside gene matches: 4. The CDR3 extends over 14 amino acids. The germline V gene has CDR1 SGHVS and CDR2 FNYEAQ. The CDR3 nucleotides read TGTGCCAGCAGTCCAGGGGGCTTCTCCTACGAGCAGTACTTC. Its translation is CASSPGGFSYEQYF.

The rearrangement uses TRBV28 and TRBJ2-5; D is perhaps TRBD2 (7 bases). Looked up from germline, CDR1 is MDHEN and CDR2 is SYDVKM. V lost 3 bases to trimming and J lost 5 bases, with 10 bases between them. CDR3 length equals 13 residues. CDR3 amino acids: CASSFRGGETQYF. CDR3 DNA sequence: TGTGCCAGCAGTTTCAGGGGAGGGGAGACCCAGTACTTC. Drawing the rest from reference TRBV28 and TRBJ2-5, the complete variable domain is DVKVTQSSRYLVKRTGEKVFLECVQDMDHENMFWYRQDPGLGLRLIYFSYDVKMKEKGDIPEGYSVSREKKERFSLILESASTNQTSMYLCASSFRGGETQYFGPGTRLLVL.

This rearrangement joins TRBV6-2 or TRBV6-3 to TRBJ2-6, with D perhaps matching TRBD1 (5 bases). Germline V gene sequence: CDR1 MNHEY, CDR2 SVGEGT. The length of the CDR3 is 15 residues. The germline V and J ends were trimmed by 2 bases and 0 bases, with 5 bases remaining between them. CDR3 bases: TGTGCCAGCAGTTACAGGGGCTCTGGGGCCAACGTCCTGACTTTC. Translation gives CASSYRGSGANVLTF.